This entry features one TCR beta chain sequence. What it recognizes is unknown. PCR involved 60 Vbeta and 13 Jbeta primers. Only in-frame clones appear in the TCRdb table, and some are missing; sequencing was by immunoSEQ multiplex PCR. In the table there are 150,000 or so clones, roughly 75% of which are singletons. The germline V gene encodes CDR1 MDHEN and CDR2 SYDVKM. CDR3 length: 15 amino acids. Unmatched junction bases numbered 8, after V lost 5 bases and J lost 4 bases. This entry comes from a study of cytomegalovirus exposure and HLA in healthy donors. Study results and limitations: A later analysis associated 15,000 or so TCR beta sequences with HLA alleles at a 0.05 false discovery rate. The productive fraction for most TCR beta V segments was about 87% or about 30% in an earlier analysis. Among TCR beta chains of equal frequency, HLA-associated ones were more clonally expanded in a later analysis.

The rearrangement links TRBV28 to TRBJ1-2; 9 bases align to TRBD1. Sample: PBMCs. The clonotype originates from a woman in her thirties or forties in good health and CMV-seropositive. CDR3: CASSAPTGGGYGYTF. CDR3 sequence (DNA): TGTGCCAGCAGTGCCCCAACAGGGGGCGGCTATGGCTACACCTTC.